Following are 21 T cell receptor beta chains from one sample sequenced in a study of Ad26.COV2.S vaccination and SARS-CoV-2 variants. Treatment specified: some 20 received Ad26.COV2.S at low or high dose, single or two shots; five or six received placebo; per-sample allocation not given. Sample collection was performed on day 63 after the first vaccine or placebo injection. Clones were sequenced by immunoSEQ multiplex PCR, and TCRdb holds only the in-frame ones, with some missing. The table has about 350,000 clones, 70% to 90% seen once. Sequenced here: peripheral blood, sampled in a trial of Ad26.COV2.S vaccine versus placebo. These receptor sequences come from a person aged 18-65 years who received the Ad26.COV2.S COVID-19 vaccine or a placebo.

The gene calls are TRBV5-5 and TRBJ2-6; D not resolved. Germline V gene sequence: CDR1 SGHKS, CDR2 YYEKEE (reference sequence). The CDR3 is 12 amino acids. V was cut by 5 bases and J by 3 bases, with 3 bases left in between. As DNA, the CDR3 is TGTGCCAGCAGAAATGGGGCCAACGTCCTGACTTTC. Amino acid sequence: CASRNGANVLTF.

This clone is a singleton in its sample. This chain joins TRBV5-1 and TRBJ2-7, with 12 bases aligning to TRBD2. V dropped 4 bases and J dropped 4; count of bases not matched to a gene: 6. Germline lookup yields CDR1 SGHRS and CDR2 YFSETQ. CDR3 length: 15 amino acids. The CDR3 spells CASSQTSGSFYEQYF. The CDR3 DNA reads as TGCGCCAGCAGCCAGACTAGCGGGAGTTTTTACGAGCAGTACTTC.

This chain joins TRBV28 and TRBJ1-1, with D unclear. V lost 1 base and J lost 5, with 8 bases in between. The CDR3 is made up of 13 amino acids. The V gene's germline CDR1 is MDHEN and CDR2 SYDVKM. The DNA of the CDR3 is TGTGCCAGCAGTTTATCGGGGTTAACTGAAGCTTTCTTT. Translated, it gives CASSLSGLTEAFF.

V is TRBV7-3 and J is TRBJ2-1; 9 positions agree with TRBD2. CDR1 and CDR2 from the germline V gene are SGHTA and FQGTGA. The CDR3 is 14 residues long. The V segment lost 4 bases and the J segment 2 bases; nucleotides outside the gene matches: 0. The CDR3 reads CASSSSGTYNEQFF. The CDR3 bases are TGTGCCAGCAGCTCTAGCGGGACCTACAATGAGCAGTTCTTC.

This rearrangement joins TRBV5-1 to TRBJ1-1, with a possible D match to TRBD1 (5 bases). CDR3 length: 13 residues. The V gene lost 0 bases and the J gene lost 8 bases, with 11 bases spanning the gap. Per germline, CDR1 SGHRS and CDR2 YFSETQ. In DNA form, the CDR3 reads TGCGCCAGCAGCTTGGGGGACGCCGCGGAAGCTTTCTTT. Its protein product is CASSLGDAAEAFF.

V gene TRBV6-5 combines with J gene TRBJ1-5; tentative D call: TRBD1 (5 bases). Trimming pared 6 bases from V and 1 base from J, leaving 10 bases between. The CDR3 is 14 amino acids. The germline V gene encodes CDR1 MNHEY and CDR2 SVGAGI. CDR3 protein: CASRPAGSNQPQHF. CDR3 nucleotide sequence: TGTGCCAGCAGACCCGCAGGGAGCAATCAGCCCCAGCATTTT.

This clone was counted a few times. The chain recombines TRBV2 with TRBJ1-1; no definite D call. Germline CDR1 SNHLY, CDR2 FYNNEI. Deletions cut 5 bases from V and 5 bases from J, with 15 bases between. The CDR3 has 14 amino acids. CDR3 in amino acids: CASSLRRVDTEAFF. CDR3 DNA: TGTGCCAGCAGTTTGCGAAGGGTGGATACTGAAGCTTTCTTT.

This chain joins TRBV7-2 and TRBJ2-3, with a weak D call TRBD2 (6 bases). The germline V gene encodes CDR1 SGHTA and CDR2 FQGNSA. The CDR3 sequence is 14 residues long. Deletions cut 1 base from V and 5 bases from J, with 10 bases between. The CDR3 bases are TGTGCCAGCAGCTTAGGGTACGGGGGAGATACGCAGTATTTT. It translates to CASSLGYGGDTQYF.

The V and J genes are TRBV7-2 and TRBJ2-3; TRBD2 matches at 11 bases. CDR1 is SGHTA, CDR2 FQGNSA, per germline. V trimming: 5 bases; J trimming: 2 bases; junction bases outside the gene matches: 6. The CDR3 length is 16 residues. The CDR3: CASSPLAGGPTDTQYF. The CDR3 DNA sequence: TGTGCCAGCAGCCCCCTAGCGGGAGGCCCCACAGATACGCAGTATTTT.

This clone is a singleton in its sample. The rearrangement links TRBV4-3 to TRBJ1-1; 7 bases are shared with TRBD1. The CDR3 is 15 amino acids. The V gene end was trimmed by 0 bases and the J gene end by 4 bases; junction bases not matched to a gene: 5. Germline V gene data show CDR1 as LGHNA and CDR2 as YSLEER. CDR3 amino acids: CASSQEDRQGTEAFF. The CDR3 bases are TGCGCCAGCAGCCAAGAGGACAGGCAGGGCACTGAAGCTTTCTTT.

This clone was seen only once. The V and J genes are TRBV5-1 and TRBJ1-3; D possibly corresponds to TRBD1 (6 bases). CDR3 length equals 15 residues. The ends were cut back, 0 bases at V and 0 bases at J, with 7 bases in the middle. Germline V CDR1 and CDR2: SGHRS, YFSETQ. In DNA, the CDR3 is TGCGCCAGCAGCTTGGGAGGGGGCTCTGGAAACACCATATATTTT. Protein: CASSLGGGSGNTIYF.

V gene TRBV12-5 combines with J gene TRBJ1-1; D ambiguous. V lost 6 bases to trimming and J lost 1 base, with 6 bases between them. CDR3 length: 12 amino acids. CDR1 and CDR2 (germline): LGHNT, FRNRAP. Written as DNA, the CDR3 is TGTGCTAGTGGAGTCGAGAACACTGAAGCTTTCTTT. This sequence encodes CASGVENTEAFF.

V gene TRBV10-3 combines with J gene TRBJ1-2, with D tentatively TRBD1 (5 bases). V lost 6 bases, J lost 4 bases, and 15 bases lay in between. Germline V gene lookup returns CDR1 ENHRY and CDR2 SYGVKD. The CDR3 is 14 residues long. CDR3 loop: CAISAGGSPYGYTF. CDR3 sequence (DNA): TGTGCCATCAGCGCCGGGGGATCCCCCTATGGCTACACCTTC.

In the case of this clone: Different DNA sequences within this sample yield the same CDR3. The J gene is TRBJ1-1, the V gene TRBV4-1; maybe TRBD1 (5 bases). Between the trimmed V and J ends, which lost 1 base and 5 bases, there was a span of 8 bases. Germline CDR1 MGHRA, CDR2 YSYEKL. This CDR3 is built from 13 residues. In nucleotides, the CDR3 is TGCGCCAGCAGCCAAGTGGGGGGTACTGAAGCTTTCTTT. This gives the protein CASSQVGGTEAFF.

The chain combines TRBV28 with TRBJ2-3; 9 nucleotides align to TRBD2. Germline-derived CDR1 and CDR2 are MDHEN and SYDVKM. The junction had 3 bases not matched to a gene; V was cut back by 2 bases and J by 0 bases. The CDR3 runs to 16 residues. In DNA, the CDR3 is TGTGCCAGCAGTTTAAGTCTAGCGGGGAGCACAGATACGCAGTATTTT. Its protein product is CASSLSLAGSTDTQYF.

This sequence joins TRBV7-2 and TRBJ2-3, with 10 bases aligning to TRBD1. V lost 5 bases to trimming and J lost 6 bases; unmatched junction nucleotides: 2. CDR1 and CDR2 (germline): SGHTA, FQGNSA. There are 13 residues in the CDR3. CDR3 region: CASSKDRGDTQYF. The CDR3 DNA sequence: TGTGCCAGCAGCAAGGACAGGGGGGATACGCAGTATTTT.

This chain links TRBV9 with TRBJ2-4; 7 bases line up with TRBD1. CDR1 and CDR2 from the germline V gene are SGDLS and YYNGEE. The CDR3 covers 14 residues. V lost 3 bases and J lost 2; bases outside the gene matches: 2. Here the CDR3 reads CASSAGQSKNIQYF. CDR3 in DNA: TGTGCCAGCAGCGCGGGACAGTCCAAAAACATTCAGTACTTC. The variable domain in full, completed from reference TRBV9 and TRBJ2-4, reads DSGVTQTPKHLITATGQRVTLRCSPRSGDLSVYWYQQSLDQGLQFLIQYYNGEERAKGNILERFSAQQFPDLHSELNLSSLELGDSALYFCASSAGQSKNIQYFGAGTRLSVL.

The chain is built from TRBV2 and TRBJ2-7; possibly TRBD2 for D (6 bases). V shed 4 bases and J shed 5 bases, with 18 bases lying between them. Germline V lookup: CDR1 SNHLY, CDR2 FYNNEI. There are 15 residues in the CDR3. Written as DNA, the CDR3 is TGTGCCAGCAGTGGACCGGGGGAGATTTCCCACGAGCAGTACTTC. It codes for CASSGPGEISHEQYF.

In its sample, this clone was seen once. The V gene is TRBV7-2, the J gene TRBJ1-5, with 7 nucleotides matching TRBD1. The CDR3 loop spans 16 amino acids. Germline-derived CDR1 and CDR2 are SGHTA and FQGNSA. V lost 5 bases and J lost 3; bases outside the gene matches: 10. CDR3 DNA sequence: TGTGCCAGCAGCACCGAAACAGGGGCCCTCAATCAGCCCCAGCATTTT. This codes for CASSTETGALNQPQHF. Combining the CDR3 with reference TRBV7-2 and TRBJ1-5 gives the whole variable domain GAGVSQSPSNKVTEKGKDVELRCDPISGHTALYWYRQSLGQGLEFLIYFQGNSAPDKSGLPSDRFSAERTGGSVSTLTIQRTQQEDSAVYLCASSTETGALNQPQHFGDGTRLSIL.

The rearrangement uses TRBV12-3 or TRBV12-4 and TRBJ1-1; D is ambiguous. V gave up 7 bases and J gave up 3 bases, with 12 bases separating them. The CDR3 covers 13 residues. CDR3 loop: CASTPPLDTEAFF. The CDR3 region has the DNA TGTGCCAGCACCCCGCCTCTCGACACTGAAGCTTTCTTT.

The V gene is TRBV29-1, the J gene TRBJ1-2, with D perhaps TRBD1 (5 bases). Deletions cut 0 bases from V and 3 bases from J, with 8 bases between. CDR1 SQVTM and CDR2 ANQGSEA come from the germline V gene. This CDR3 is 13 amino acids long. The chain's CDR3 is CSVEDQGDYGYTF. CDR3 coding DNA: TGCAGCGTTGAAGATCAAGGGGACTATGGCTACACCTTC.